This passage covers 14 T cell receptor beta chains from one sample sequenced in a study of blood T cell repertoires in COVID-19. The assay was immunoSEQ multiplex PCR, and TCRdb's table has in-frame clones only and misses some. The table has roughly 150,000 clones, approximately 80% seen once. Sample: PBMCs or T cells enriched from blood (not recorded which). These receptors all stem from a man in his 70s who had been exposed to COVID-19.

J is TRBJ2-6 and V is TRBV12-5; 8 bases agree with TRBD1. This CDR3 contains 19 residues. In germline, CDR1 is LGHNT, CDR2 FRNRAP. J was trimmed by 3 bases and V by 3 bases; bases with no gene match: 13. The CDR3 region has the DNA TGTGCTAGTGGTTTCCCGCAGGGGGCCAGGGACGTTGGGGCCAACGTCCTGACTTTC. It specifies CASGFPQGARDVGANVLTF.

As DNA, the CDR3 is TGTGCCATCAGTGAGGGAGGGGGCAGTGGTCGGGGCAATCAGCCCCAGCATTTT. This sequence encodes CAISEGGGSGRGNQPQHF. This chain connects TRBV10-3 to TRBJ1-5; TRBD1 matches at 7 bases. J was trimmed by 2 bases and V by 2 bases; bases with no gene match: 12. The germline V gene encodes CDR1 ENHRY and CDR2 SYGVKD. The CDR3 totals 18 residues.

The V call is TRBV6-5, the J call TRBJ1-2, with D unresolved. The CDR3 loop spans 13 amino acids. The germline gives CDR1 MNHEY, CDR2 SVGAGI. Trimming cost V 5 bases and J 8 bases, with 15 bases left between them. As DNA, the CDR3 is TGTGCCAGCAGTCCCCAGAGGTTCCGAGGCTACACCTTC. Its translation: CASSPQRFRGYTF.

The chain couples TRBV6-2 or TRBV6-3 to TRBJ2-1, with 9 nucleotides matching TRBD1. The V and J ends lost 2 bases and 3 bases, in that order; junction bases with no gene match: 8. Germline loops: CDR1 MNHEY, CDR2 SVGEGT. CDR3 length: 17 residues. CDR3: CASSYGTGRLNYNEQFF. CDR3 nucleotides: TGTGCCAGCAGTTACGGGACAGGGCGACTAAACTACAATGAGCAGTTCTTC.

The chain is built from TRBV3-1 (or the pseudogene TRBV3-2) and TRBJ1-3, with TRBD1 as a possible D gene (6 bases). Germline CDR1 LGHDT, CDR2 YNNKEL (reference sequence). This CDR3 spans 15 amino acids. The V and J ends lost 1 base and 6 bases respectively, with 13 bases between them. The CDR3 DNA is TGTGCCAGCAGCCAAGTGGGCAGGGGTGAAAACACCATATATTTT. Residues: CASSQVGRGENTIYF.

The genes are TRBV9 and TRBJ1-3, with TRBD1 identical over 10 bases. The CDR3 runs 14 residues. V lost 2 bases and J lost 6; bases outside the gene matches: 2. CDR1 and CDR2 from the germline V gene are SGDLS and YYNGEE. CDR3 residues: CASSVGTGANTIYF. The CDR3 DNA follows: TGTGCCAGCAGCGTCGGGACAGGGGCAAACACCATATATTTT.

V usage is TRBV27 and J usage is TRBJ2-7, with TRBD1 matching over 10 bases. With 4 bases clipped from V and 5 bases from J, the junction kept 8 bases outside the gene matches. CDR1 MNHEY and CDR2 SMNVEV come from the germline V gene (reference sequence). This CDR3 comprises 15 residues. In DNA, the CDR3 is TGTGCCAGCAGTTCTCGACAGGGGGCGAGGAACGAGCAGTACTTC. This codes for CASSSRQGARNEQYF.

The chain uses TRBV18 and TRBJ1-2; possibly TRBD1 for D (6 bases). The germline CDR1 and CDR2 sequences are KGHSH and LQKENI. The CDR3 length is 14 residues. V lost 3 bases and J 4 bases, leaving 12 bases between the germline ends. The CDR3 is CASSPQTGPYGYTF. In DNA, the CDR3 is TGTGCCAGCTCACCCCAGACAGGCCCCTATGGCTACACCTTC.

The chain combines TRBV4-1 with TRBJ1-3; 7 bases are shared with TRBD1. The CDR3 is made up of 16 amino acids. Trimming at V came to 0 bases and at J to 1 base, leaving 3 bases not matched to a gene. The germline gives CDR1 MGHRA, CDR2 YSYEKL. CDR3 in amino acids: CASSQEDRSSGNTIYF. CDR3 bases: TGCGCCAGCAGCCAAGAGGACAGGTCATCTGGAAACACCATATATTTT.

The CDR3 loop reads CASSRQGMNEQYF. For the CDR3, the DNA is TGTGCCAGCTCCCGACAGGGGATGAACGAGCAGTACTTC. The chain recombines TRBV18 with TRBJ2-7; 8 positions match TRBD1. CDR1 is KGHSH and CDR2 is LQKENI in the germline V gene. This CDR3 is 13 amino acids long. Unmatched junction bases numbered 6, after V lost 6 bases and J lost 5 bases. The variable domain in full, with the rest retrieved from reference TRBV18 and TRBJ2-7, is NAGVMQNPRHLVRRRGQEARLRCSPMKGHSHVYWYRQLPEEGLKFMVYLQKENIIDESGMPKERFSAEFPKEGPSILRIQQVVRGDSAAYFCASSRQGMNEQYFGPGTRLTVT.

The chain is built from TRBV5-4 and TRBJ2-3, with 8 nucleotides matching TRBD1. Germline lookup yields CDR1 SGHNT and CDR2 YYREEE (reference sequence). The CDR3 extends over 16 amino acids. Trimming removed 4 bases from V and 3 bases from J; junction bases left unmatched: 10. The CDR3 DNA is TGTGCCAGCAGCCGACCCCACAGGGGGTTGACAGATACGCAGTATTTT. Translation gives CASSRPHRGLTDTQYF.

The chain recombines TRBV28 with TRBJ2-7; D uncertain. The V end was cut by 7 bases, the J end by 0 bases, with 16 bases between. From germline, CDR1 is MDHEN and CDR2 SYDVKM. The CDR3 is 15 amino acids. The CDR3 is CASIRQGPSSYEQYF. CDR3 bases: TGTGCCAGCATCCGACAAGGCCCGAGCTCCTACGAGCAGTACTTC. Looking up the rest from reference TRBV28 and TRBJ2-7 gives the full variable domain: DVKVTQSSRYLVKRTGEKVFLECVQDMDHENMFWYRQDPGLGLRLIYFSYDVKMKEKGDIPEGYSVSREKKERFSLILESASTNQTSMYLCASIRQGPSSYEQYFGPGTRLTVT.

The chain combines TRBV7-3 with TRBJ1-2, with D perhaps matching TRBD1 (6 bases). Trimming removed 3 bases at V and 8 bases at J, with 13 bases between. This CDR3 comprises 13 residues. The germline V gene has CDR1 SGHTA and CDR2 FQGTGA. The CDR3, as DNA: TGTGCCAGCAGCTTGAGGGGGACCGAGGGCTACACCTTC. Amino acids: CASSLRGTEGYTF.

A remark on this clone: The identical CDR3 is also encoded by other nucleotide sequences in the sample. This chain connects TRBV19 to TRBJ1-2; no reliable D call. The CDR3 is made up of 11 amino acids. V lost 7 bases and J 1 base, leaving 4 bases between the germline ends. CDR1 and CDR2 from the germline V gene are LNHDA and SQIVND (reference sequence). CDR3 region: CASNSNYGYTF. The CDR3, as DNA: TGTGCCAGTAACAGTAACTATGGCTACACCTTC. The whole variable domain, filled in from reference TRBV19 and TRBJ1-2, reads DGGITQSPKYLFRKEGQNVTLSCEQNLNHDAMYWYRQDPGQGLRLIYYSQIVNDFQKGDIAEGYSVSREKKESFPLTVTSAQKNPTAFYLCASNSNYGYTFGSGTRLTVV.